Given below is one T cell receptor (beta chain) in context. Its antigen specificity is not known. No base quality values were provided; no much bigger clone lies one nucleotide off. CDR1 SEHNR and CDR2 FQNEAQ are derived from the germline V gene (reference sequence). From the cysteine up to the phenylalanine, the CDR3 has a length of 15 residues. This entry keeps only the CDR3 DNA: 45 bases, framed from base 1. V is reduced by 2 bases and J by 6 bases, leaving a spacing of 13 bases between them. CD8 naive samples were CD45RO-negative cells positively selected for CCR7, giving a CD45RA+CCR7+ population that excluded TemRA cells. Donors were healthy HIV-negative adults with no recently reported acute infections or vaccinations. Only Caucasian adults living in Nashville, Tennessee, USA were represented among the donors. Blood was collected by leukapheresis, and PBMCs were isolated by Ficoll-Histopaque density gradient centrifugation and then cryopreserved in liquid nitrogen vapor phase. Analytical flow cytometry was used to check the purity and quantity of every magnetically sorted T cell population. From each sorted fraction, genomic DNA was isolated and quantified by UV absorbance on a Nanodrop 2000c.

Using the deep immunoSEQ assay, multiplex PCR amplified TCR CDR3 regions from genomic DNA. Extracted genomic DNA from each cell subset was distributed evenly across all wells of several immunoSEQ 96-well plates, and each plate was treated as a replicate. For sorted subsets, approximately 190 ng of genomic DNA, equivalent to 25,000 to 35,000 T cell genomes, went into each replicate PCR. Purified libraries were measured with a Qubit 3.0 fluorometer, size-checked on a Bioanalyzer 2100, and measured again with the KAPA Library Quantification kit. Every immunoSEQ 96-well plate was sequenced on a dedicated single-read 150-cycle Illumina NextSeq 550 flow cell. In the original analysis: Because the immunoSEQ output included only junctional sequences and no quality scores, the filtering could not be the same as the filtering used for full-length reads. Sequences were annotated with PyIR, a Python wrapper for IgBLAST v1.9, using IMGT germline references to assign V/J genes and CDR3. Reads were removed for weak V/J assignments (E-value above 1e-6), missing CDR3, stop codons, out-of-frame junctions, or ambiguous translated residues. A V3J clonotype was defined by an identical inferred V gene, J gene, and CDR3 amino acid sequence. Percentage overlap between repertoires was computed as shared unique clonotypes divided by the size of the smaller repertoire. Richness of each repertoire was evaluated using RTK rarefaction, the Chao1 estimator, and Recon v2.1 estimates of unobserved clonotypes. OLGA was used to compute generation probabilities for all TCRbeta clonotypes that the gDNA method yielded from a few donors. The table comes from immuneACCESS by way of TCRdb, which keeps in-frame sequences with V and J called. Part of the clones is missing from these tables; in studies checked, under half for an unresolved V gene and the rest for unknown reasons. The DNA gave D and trimming, while V, J and clone size come from that table. The sample table holds some 1,900,000 clones, of which 85% to 95% were seen once. Less than 1.5% of the sample comes from the top ten.

This entry belongs to a study of shared clonotypes between healthy human individuals (dated by TCRdb to about 2020). Turning to the overall study: The cohort comprised a couple of women and a few men aged 18 to 49 years. Different laboratories and diverse techniques were used to prepare libraries and sequence TCR repertoires, to increase sequencing depth and limit assay-specific biases. To estimate repertoire size and how much clonotype sharing occurs between individuals, the study deeply sequenced the blood TCR repertoires of 4 to 6 healthy adults. For each donor, three plates each were used for CD4 naive and CD4 memory, two plates were used for CD8 naive, and one plate was used for CD8 memory. Per donor, leukapheresis produced somewhere between about 0.85 and 10 billion PBMCs.

Study-wide conclusions, independent of this receptor: Sampling was limited to blood, and TCR repertoires in tissue likely differ from TCR repertoires in blood. Even with the large sequencing depth, rarefaction of the sorted-subset datasets indicated that sequencing was incomplete. Based on pairwise subsampling, the degree of clonotype sharing among donors was expected to be affected by sequencing depth. Higher generation probabilities were observed for clonotypes shared by all four sorted-subset donors than for non-shared clonotypes. Naive subsets generally had larger estimated clonotype richness than memory subsets did. Because the study included only a small number of donors, the genetic and exposure-history diversity represented was limited. Sharing across four donors was observed for around 4.8% of naive CD4, 3% to 3.5% of naive CD8, 2% to 2.5% of memory CD4, and around 0.42% of memory CD8 clonotypes.

The chain is encoded by TRBV7-9 joined to TRBJ2-2, with the D gene call left open. Source material: naive CD8+ T cells sorted from blood. In the paper's terms, the cell subset or site label means: CD45RA+CCR7+. The clonotype originates from a man aged 18 to 29 in good health. CDR3 reads: CASSLSSWSAGELFF. The base sequence is TGTGCCAGCAGCTTATCTTCTTGGTCCGCCGGGGAGCTGTTTTTT.